The 3 T cell receptor beta chains given below trace back to one sample, sequenced in a study of tumor-infiltrating lymphocytes in primary liver carcinoma. Extraction also yielded germline DNA, while blood RNA was obtained from unsorted whole blood. Reverse transcription of about 0.5 ug total RNA with a constant-region primer produced TCR beta cDNA. Three-round nested multiplex PCR performed with slightly modified ARM-PCR produced the TCR beta libraries. It was with TRBV1-TRBV30 forward primers and a C-beta reverse primer that the first two PCR rounds were run, at roughly 10 cycles each. One entry per CDR3 protein results from TCRdb running MiXCR on the multiplex PCR reads. This sample has 150,000 to 200,000 distinct CDR3 sequences; 65% occur once, and the top ten carry roughly 7%. The sequencing sample was made of peripheral blood. These receptors all come from an older woman with primary liver carcinoma and hepatitis B virus infection.

Remarks on this clonotype: Just one base apart from a much larger clone, this may be a read error. This chain joins TRBV5-4 and TRBJ1-4; TRBD1 agrees at 10 bases. CDR3 length: 16 amino acids. CDR1 and CDR2 from the germline V gene are SGHNT and YYREEE (reference sequence). The trim removed 7 bases at V and 4 bases at J, leaving 10 bases unmatched. The CDR3 loop is CASCRGQGLSNEKLFF. The DNA of the CDR3 is TGTGCCAGCTGCAGGGGACAGGGGCTTAGTAATGAAAAACTGTTTTTT.

This clonotype has only a few counts. The chain employs TRBV5-4 and TRBJ2-2; 10 bases are shared with TRBD2. The germline gives CDR1 SGHNT, CDR2 YYREEE (reference sequence). CDR3 length: 15 residues. V dropped 2 bases and J dropped 6; count of bases not matched to a gene: 4. CDR3 sequence (DNA): TGTGCCAGCAGCTTCACTAGCGGGATCTCCGGGGAGCTGTTTTTT. Translating it yields CASSFTSGISGELFF.

V gene TRBV12-3 or TRBV12-4 combines with J gene TRBJ1-6; tentative D call: TRBD1 (5 bases). The CDR3 is 13 amino acids. V was clipped by 3 bases and J by 9 bases, with 9 bases between them. The DNA for the CDR3 is TGTGCCAGCAGTTTCATGAGGGGTTCACCCCTCCACTTT. It is translated as CASSFMRGSPLHF.